Listed here are 8 T cell receptor beta chains from one sample, sequenced in a study of cytomegalovirus exposure and HLA in healthy donors. The PCR contained 60 Vbeta and 13 Jbeta primers. TCRdb's copy holds only in-frame clones and misses some; the assay was immunoSEQ multiplex PCR. This sample has tens of thousands of clones, with 81% found just once. Material: PBMCs. Source of these receptors: a woman under 40 in good health and CMV-seronegative.

This clone was seen only a few times. The chain has TRBV7-9 and TRBJ2-2, with TRBD2 matching 10 bases. The CDR3 loop spans 14 amino acids. Per the germline V gene, CDR1 is SEHNR and CDR2 is FQNEAQ (reference sequence). Trimming at V came to 5 bases and at J to 7 bases, leaving 4 bases not matched to a gene. CDR3 in amino acids: CASSISGRNGELFF. The CDR3 region has the DNA TGTGCCAGCAGCATTAGCGGGAGGAACGGGGAGCTGTTTTTT.

V is TRBV19 and J is TRBJ1-1; tentative D call: TRBD1 (5 bases). The CDR3 runs 17 residues. Germline lookup yields CDR1 LNHDA and CDR2 SQIVND (reference sequence). The V gene lost 1 base and the J gene lost 0 bases, with 15 bases spanning the gap. This chain's CDR3 is CASSIGGRALMNTEAFF. DNA of the CDR3: TGTGCCAGTAGTATAGGGGGCAGGGCTCTGATGAACACTGAAGCTTTCTTT.

This sequence joins TRBV23-1 and TRBJ2-5, with D perhaps matching TRBD1 (5 bases). The end of the DNA is better explained by TRBJ2-7, so the J call may be wrong. TRBV23-1 is known as an ORF, though its function is uncertain. The CDR3 contains 16 residues. The chain's CDR3 is CASSQGSGNPSYEQYF. In nucleotides, the CDR3 is TGCGCCAGCAGTCAAGGATCAGGGAACCCATCCTACGAGCAGTACTTC.

This clone was counted between two and nine times. The chain links TRBV27 to TRBJ2-4; the match to TRBD2 covers 8 bases. J lost 1 base, V lost 2 bases, and 1 base had no gene match. The CDR3 is 15 residues long. Per germline, CDR1 MNHEY and CDR2 SMNVEV (reference sequence). In DNA, the CDR3 is TGTGCCAGCAGTTTACGGGGGGGGGCCAAAAACATTCAGTACTTC. Amino acids: CASSLRGGAKNIQYF.

The chain joins TRBV28 to TRBJ1-2; 8 bases match TRBD1. The CDR3 runs to 15 residues. V was clipped by 6 bases and J by 0 bases; unmatched bases: 6. Per the germline V gene, CDR1 is MDHEN and CDR2 is SYDVKM. CDR3 bases: TGTGCCAGCAGCCCCCCGGGACAGGCTAACTATGGCTACACCTTC. Its protein is CASSPPGQANYGYTF.

The chain couples TRBV5-1 to TRBJ1-2, with a possible D match to TRBD1 (5 bases). This CDR3 has 14 amino acids. Germline CDR1 SGHRS, CDR2 YFSETQ. Trimming removed 0 bases at V and 4 bases at J, with 10 bases between. As DNA, the CDR3 is TGCGCCAGCAGCTTGGGTAGGGGAGGCTATGGCTACACCTTC. Protein product: CASSLGRGGYGYTF.

The V and J genes are TRBV28 and TRBJ2-5, with TRBD2 matching 7 bases. The V gene's germline CDR1 is MDHEN and CDR2 SYDVKM. This CDR3 region has 13 residues. The junction had 9 bases not matched to a gene; V was cut back by 7 bases and J by 7 bases. The CDR3 DNA is TGTGCCAGCACCTTCCGGACTAGTGTGACCCAGTACTTC. This sequence encodes CASTFRTSVTQYF.

The chain has TRBV28 and TRBJ2-5, with a weak D call TRBD2 (5 bases). From germline, CDR1 is MDHEN and CDR2 SYDVKM. The CDR3 sequence is 14 residues long. Trimming removed 3 bases at V and 5 bases at J, with 13 bases between. The CDR3 region has the DNA TGTGCCAGCAGTTTGGTGGGAGTGGGGGAGACCCAGTACTTC. It codes for CASSLVGVGETQYF. The variable domain in full, completed from reference TRBV28 and TRBJ2-5, reads DVKVTQSSRYLVKRTGEKVFLECVQDMDHENMFWYRQDPGLGLRLIYFSYDVKMKEKGDIPEGYSVSREKKERFSLILESASTNQTSMYLCASSLVGVGETQYFGPGTRLLVL.